This T cell receptor (beta chain) was recovered during a study of blood T cell repertoires in COVID-19. J was trimmed by 7 bases and V by 3 bases; bases with no gene match: 4. The CDR3 loop spans 14 amino acids. CDR1 LGHDT and CDR2 YNNKEL come from the germline V gene (reference sequence). Clones were read by immunoSEQ multiplex PCR, and TCRdb kept only the in-frame ones, dropping some. In the table there are about 210,000 clones, 80% to 90% of which are singletons. V gene TRBV3-1 (or the pseudogene TRBV3-2) combines with J gene TRBJ1-3; 9 bases agree with TRBD1. The sequenced sample consisted of peripheral blood. This receptor was identified in a woman between 45 and 65 years old with active or convalescent COVID-19. The CDR3 DNA follows: TGTGCCAGCAGCCACACTGGACAGGGGAACACCATATATTTT. Translation gives CASSHTGQGNTIYF.